This TCR beta chain was found in a study of tumor and adjacent non-tumor tissue in lung cancer. CDR3 size: 15 residues. With V trimmed by 8 bases and J by 5 bases, 12 bases remained unmatched. Looked up from germline, CDR1 is MNHNY and CDR2 is SVGAGI (reference sequence). As for this clonotype: The CDR3 end shows no conserved phenylalanine or tryptophan, and so a read error is likely.

The template was RNA from unsorted bulk tissue. A modified ARM-PCR protocol with three rounds of nested PCR amplified TCRbeta. TCRdb independently ran MiXCR on the multiplex PCR reads; one entry per CDR3 protein. The sample includes about 110,000 distinct CDR3 sequences, about 87% of them seen just once. Sequencing was carried out using lung tumor tissue. This TCR came from a man between 65 and 85 years old with non-small cell lung cancer. The rearrangement links TRBV6-6 to TRBJ2-7; 10 bases line up with TRBD2. The CDR3 DNA reads as TGTGCCAGCTCTATCCCTAGCGGGAGTTTTGACGAGCAGTACTTG. This encodes CASSIPSGSFDEQYL.